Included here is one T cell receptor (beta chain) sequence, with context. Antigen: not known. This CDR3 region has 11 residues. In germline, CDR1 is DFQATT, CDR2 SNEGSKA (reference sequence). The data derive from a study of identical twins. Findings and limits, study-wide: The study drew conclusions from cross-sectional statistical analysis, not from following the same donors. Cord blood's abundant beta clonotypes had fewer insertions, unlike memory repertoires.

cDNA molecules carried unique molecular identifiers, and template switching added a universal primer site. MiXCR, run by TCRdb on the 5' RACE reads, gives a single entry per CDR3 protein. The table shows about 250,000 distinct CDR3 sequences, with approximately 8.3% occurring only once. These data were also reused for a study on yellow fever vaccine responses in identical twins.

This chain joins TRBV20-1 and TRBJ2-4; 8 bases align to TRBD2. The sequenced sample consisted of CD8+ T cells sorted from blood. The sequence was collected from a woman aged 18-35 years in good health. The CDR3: CTLTSVNIQYF. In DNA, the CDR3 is TGCACCTTGACTAGCGTAAACATTCAGTACTTC.